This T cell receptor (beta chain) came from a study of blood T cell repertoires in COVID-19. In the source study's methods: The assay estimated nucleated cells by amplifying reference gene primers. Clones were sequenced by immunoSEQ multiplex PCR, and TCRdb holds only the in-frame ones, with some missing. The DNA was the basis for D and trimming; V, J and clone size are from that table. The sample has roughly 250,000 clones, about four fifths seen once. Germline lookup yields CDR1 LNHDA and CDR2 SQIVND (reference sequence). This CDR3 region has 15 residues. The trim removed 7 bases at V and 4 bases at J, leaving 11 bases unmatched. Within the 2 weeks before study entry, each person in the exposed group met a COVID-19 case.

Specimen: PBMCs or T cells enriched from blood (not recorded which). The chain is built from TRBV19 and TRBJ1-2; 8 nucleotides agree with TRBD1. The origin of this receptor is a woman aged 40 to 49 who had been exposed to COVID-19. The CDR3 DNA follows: TGTGCCAGTACTAGCCCCGGACAGGGCCTCTATGGCTACACCTTC. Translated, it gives CASTSPGQGLYGYTF.